The 30 T cell receptor beta chains presented below share a single source sample, sequenced in a study of T-cell memory formation after mild COVID-19. TCRdb called the 5' RACE reads again in MiXCR, with one record for every CDR3 protein. The sample shows hundreds of thousands of distinct CDR3 sequences, 7% to 10% of them seen only once. The sample was PBMCs or a T cell subset sorted from them (not recorded which). The receptor set was obtained from a man aged 18 to 35 who had mild COVID-19 (a few samples of this study predate the infection). Cell type and time point are not known.

In its sample, this clonotype was seen many times. V usage is TRBV11-2 and J usage is TRBJ2-7; D uncertain. The germline gives CDR1 SGHAT, CDR2 FQNNGV. The V gene lost 2 bases and the J gene lost 0 bases, with 5 bases spanning the gap. The CDR3 runs 13 residues. The CDR3 DNA reads TGTGCCAGCAGCTTATCGGCCTCCTACGAGCAGTACGTC. This sequence encodes CASSLSASYEQYV.

A few counts support this clonotype. V and J are TRBV4-1 and TRBJ1-1, with D possibly TRBD1 on 5 matching bases. V was pared by 4 bases and J by 3 bases, with 12 bases between. There are 14 residues in the CDR3. Germline lookup yields CDR1 MGHRA and CDR2 YSYEKL. The CDR3 DNA sequence: TGCGCCAGCAGCCGCGGGGCTTTGGACACTGAAGCTTTCTTT. Translation: CASSRGALDTEAFF.

Only a few counts were recorded for this clonotype. CDR3 loop: CASSFNGETEAFF. In nucleotides, the CDR3 is TGCGCCAGCAGCTTTAATGGGGAAACTGAAGCTTTCTTT. The chain carries TRBV5-1 and TRBJ1-1; D gene unclear. V was cut by 2 bases and J by 5 bases, with 10 bases left in between. CDR3 length equals 13 residues. In germline, CDR1 is SGHRS, CDR2 YFSETQ.

The rearrangement joins TRBV11-2 to TRBJ1-4, with D possibly matching TRBD1 (6 bases). The CDR3 runs 17 residues. Trimming took off 5 bases at V and 0 bases at J, with 16 bases between the two ends. CDR1 and CDR2 (germline): SGHAT, FQNNGV. CDR3 sequence: CASSDSPGGPTNEKLFF. The CDR3 DNA sequence: TGTGCCAGCAGCGATTCTCCCGGGGGGCCAACTAATGAAAAACTGTTTTTT.

The V and J genes are TRBV6-5 and TRBJ1-2; 8 positions agree with TRBD1. This CDR3 spans 18 amino acids. Germline lookup yields CDR1 MNHEY and CDR2 SVGAGI. The junction had 14 bases not matched to a gene; V was cut back by 0 bases and J by 5 bases. CDR3 amino acids: CASSYSIPDRGREYGYTF. The CDR3 DNA reads as TGTGCCAGCAGTTACTCGATTCCAGACAGGGGCAGGGAGTATGGCTACACCTTC.

This clonotype was counted many times. The rearrangement links TRBV7-2 to TRBJ2-3; D is perhaps TRBD2 (5 bases). The CDR3 is 13 amino acids. Trimming left V 3 bases short and J 3 bases short, with 7 bases between. In germline, CDR1 is SGHTA, CDR2 FQGNSA. This CDR3 reads CASSLERTDTQYF. The DNA for the CDR3 is TGTGCCAGCAGCTTGGAGCGGACAGATACGCAGTATTTT.

This clonotype was recorded a few times. The V gene is TRBV10-3, the J gene TRBJ1-1; D unresolved. The V gene lost 1 base and the J gene lost 4 bases, with 13 bases spanning the gap. CDR1 is ENHRY and CDR2 is SYGVKD in the germline V gene. This CDR3 comprises 15 residues. CDR3: CAISEWEGEGTEAFF. Here the CDR3 DNA reads TGTGCCATCAGTGAGTGGGAGGGCGAGGGCACTGAAGCTTTCTTT.

The CDR3: CASSSGGGTGVPDTQYF. The CDR3 nucleotides read TGTGCCAGCAGCTCCGGGGGGGGGACAGGGGTCCCAGATACGCAGTATTTT. The chain has TRBV7-2 and TRBJ2-3, with 10 positions matching TRBD1. The CDR3 extends over 17 amino acids. Germline V gene sequence: CDR1 SGHTA, CDR2 FQGNSA. The V gene end was trimmed by 4 bases and the J gene end by 4 bases; junction bases not matched to a gene: 11.

Concerning this clonotype: A single base separates this from a much larger clone, so it may be a read error. V usage is TRBV6-5 and J usage is TRBJ2-6, with 7 bases fitting TRBD2. CDR1 and CDR2 from the germline V gene are MNHEY and SVGAGI. The CDR3 totals 16 residues. The CDR3 DNA follows: TGTGCCAGCAGTCACTCGGGGGGTTCTGGGGCCAACGTCCTGACTTTC. It codes for CASSHSGGSGANVLTF.

This clonotype was seen a few times. This chain uses TRBV28 with TRBJ2-2; 7 bases align to TRBD1. With 3 bases clipped from V and 4 bases from J, the junction kept 5 bases outside the gene matches. Germline CDR1 reads MDHEN; CDR2 reads SYDVKM. This CDR3 comprises 15 residues. CDR3 in DNA: TGTGCCAGCAGTTTTGGTGACAGGGTCACCGGGGAGCTGTTTTTT. Translating gives CASSFGDRVTGELFF.

This clonotype was seen many times. This chain uses TRBV28 with TRBJ2-5; a weak D match, TRBD1 (6 bases). The CDR3 sequence is 14 residues long. Germline CDR1 MDHEN, CDR2 SYDVKM. With 6 bases removed from V and 5 bases from J, the gap between germline ends came to 16 bases. CDR3 loop: CASRGRGRWETQYF. The CDR3 nucleotides are TGTGCCAGCAGGGGAAGGGGGAGATGGGAGACCCAGTACTTC.

This clonotype came up many times. The gene calls are TRBV7-6 and TRBJ2-7; D unresolved. The germline V gene has CDR1 SGHVS and CDR2 FNYEAQ. The V and J ends lost 5 bases and 0 bases respectively, with 8 bases between them. The CDR3 contains 13 residues. CDR3 residues: CASSGTASYEQYV. The CDR3 region has the DNA TGTGCCAGCAGCGGCACCGCCTCCTACGAGCAGTACGTC.

This chain joins TRBV7-2 and TRBJ2-1; D gene uncertain. With 9 bases removed from V and 3 bases from J, the gap between germline ends came to 12 bases. This CDR3 has 13 residues. Germline CDR1 and CDR2: SGHTA and FQGNSA. CDR3: CASQWGSYNEQFF. CDR3 in DNA: TGTGCCAGTCAGTGGGGTAGCTACAATGAGCAGTTCTTC.

This chain links TRBV9 with TRBJ1-1, with D tentatively TRBD1 (5 bases). Trimming took 0 bases from V and 7 from J, leaving 16 bases between them. The CDR3 runs 15 residues. Germline values: CDR1 SGDLS, CDR2 YYNGEE. CDR3 nucleotide sequence: TGTGCCAGCAGCGTAGGTGCAGGGCACACGGTTGAAGCTTTCTTT. As protein: CASSVGAGHTVEAFF.

As to this clonotype: A much larger clone differs from this one at a single base, so this may be a read error. This rearrangement joins TRBV20-1 to TRBJ2-2; D call uncertain. The CDR3 is made up of 13 amino acids. Germline V gives CDR1 DFQATT, CDR2 SNEGSKA (reference sequence). V gave up 2 bases and J gave up 0 bases, with 4 bases separating them. The CDR3 is CSARQANTGELFF. In nucleotides, the CDR3 is TGCAGTGCTAGACAGGCGAACACCGGGGAGCTGTTTTTT.

V gene TRBV6-6 combines with J gene TRBJ1-3; D is possibly TRBD1 (5 bases). CDR3 length equals 17 residues. Germline V lookup: CDR1 MNHNY, CDR2 SVGAGI (reference sequence). V shed 0 bases and J shed 4 bases, with 16 bases lying between them. CDR3 nucleotide sequence: TGTGCCAGCAGTTACTCGCGACAGATCAACAGAGGAAACACCATATATTTT. Amino acids: CASSYSRQINRGNTIYF.

This clonotype occurred many times. The chain carries TRBV5-1 and TRBJ2-5; D is unresolved. V was clipped by 0 bases and J by 1 base, with 7 bases between them. In germline, CDR1 is SGHRS, CDR2 YFSETQ. The CDR3 contains 14 residues. The CDR3 DNA is TGCGCCAGCAGCTTGGTCGGAACCCAAGAGACCCAGTACTTC. Protein product: CASSLVGTQETQYF.

CDR3 sequence: CASSSGQGGYEQYV. The CDR3 DNA follows: TGTGCCAGCAGCTCGGGACAGGGGGGCTACGAGCAGTACGTC. The chain joins TRBV7-2 to TRBJ2-7; 11 nucleotides align to TRBD1. The ends lost 4 bases at V and 3 bases at J; junction bases unmatched: 2. This CDR3 comprises 14 residues. Germline V lookup: CDR1 SGHTA, CDR2 FQGNSA.

The V and J genes are TRBV9 and TRBJ2-1, with 7 bases identical to TRBD2. Germline-derived CDR1 and CDR2 are SGDLS and YYNGEE. The trim removed 1 base at V and 3 bases at J, leaving 10 bases unmatched. The CDR3 consists of 17 residues. The CDR3 nucleotides read TGTGCCAGCAGCGTAAAGTCTGGGGGGGTCGTCTACAATGAGCAGTTCTTC. As protein: CASSVKSGGVVYNEQFF.

This clonotype was recorded many times. The rearrangement links TRBV10-3 to TRBJ2-7; 7 bases line up with TRBD2. The germline V gene has CDR1 ENHRY and CDR2 SYGVKD. CDR3 length equals 14 residues. The V gene end was trimmed by 11 bases and the J gene end by 5 bases; junction bases not matched to a gene: 15. CDR3 region: CASWEGLGLDEQYF. CDR3 coding DNA: TGTGCCTCCTGGGAGGGATTGGGGCTCGACGAGCAGTACTTC.

A few counts support this clonotype. The CDR3 bases are TGCGCCAGCAGCGCTACAGCGGTTCGGGGCTACACCTTC. Amino acids: CASSATAVRGYTF. This chain uses TRBV5-1 with TRBJ1-2; no reliable D call. The CDR3 is made up of 13 amino acids. Trimming took off 4 bases at V and 8 bases at J, with 15 bases between the two ends. CDR1 SGHRS and CDR2 YFSETQ come from the germline V gene.

This clonotype was seen only a few times. The chain uses TRBV18 and TRBJ1-1; tentative D call: TRBD1 (6 bases). Between the trimmed V and J ends, which lost 2 bases and 1 base, there was a span of 11 bases. The CDR3 covers 15 residues. Germline V gives CDR1 KGHSH, CDR2 LQKENI. The chain's CDR3 is CASSPTQGGNTEAFF. The CDR3 DNA sequence: TGTGCCAGCTCACCAACCCAAGGGGGGAACACTGAAGCTTTCTTT.

Notes on this clonotype: The junction differs from germline at one of its ends, possibly a read error. The rearrangement joins TRBV12-3 or TRBV12-4 to TRBJ2-3, with 9 bases that match TRBD1. The CDR3 spans 11 residues. The CDR3 DNA sequence: TGTGCCAGCAGCGCCGGGACAGGGAAGGTGTTT. Its protein product is CASSAGTGKVF.

Ten or more counts support this clonotype. This rearrangement joins TRBV29-1 to TRBJ2-5; D not resolved. V was shortened by 4 bases and J by 0 bases, with 9 bases between the two germline ends. The germline CDR1 and CDR2 sequences are SQVTM and ANQGSEA. The CDR3 sequence is 13 residues long. CDR3 bases: TGCAGCGTTGTCGGACCGTACCAAGAGACCCAGTACTTC. Translated: CSVVGPYQETQYF.

The rearrangement uses TRBV11-2 and TRBJ2-4; D call uncertain. This CDR3 has 15 residues. V shed 5 bases and J shed 3 bases, with 14 bases lying between them. CDR1 SGHAT and CDR2 FQNNGV come from the germline V gene. CDR3 in amino acids: CASSPLPGGKNIQYF. The CDR3 nucleotides read TGTGCCAGCAGCCCACTACCCGGCGGCAAAAACATTCAGTACTTC.

In its sample, this clonotype was seen a few times. This sequence joins TRBV5-6 and TRBJ2-5; a weak D match, TRBD1 (6 bases). Germline-derived CDR1 and CDR2 are SGHDT and YYEEEE. Trimming shortened V by 4 bases and J by 5 bases, and 15 bases separated the two germline ends. The CDR3 runs 14 residues. The CDR3 region is CASSRWGRLETQYF. For the CDR3, the DNA is TGTGCCAGCAGCCGATGGGGGCGTTTGGAGACCCAGTACTTC.

This chain connects TRBV9 to TRBJ1-6; D is ambiguous. CDR3 length equals 16 residues. CDR1 and CDR2 from the germline V gene are SGDLS and YYNGEE. Trimming removed 0 bases at V and 2 bases at J, with 9 bases between. The CDR3 nucleotides are TGTGCCAGCAGCGTAGCTACCGGGCCCTATAATTCACCCCTCCACTTT. It is translated as CASSVATGPYNSPLHF.

This clonotype was picked up a small number of times. This chain joins TRBV6-2 or TRBV6-3 and TRBJ1-5, with 7 nucleotides matching TRBD1. The CDR3 loop spans 14 amino acids. Trimming took 0 bases from V and 6 from J; bases not matched to a gene: 2. Germline CDR1 MNHEY, CDR2 SVGEGT. CDR3 protein: CASSYSGGGQPQHF. The CDR3 region has the DNA TGTGCCAGCAGTTACTCAGGGGGCGGTCAGCCCCAGCATTTT.

The chain joins TRBV25-1 to TRBJ2-7; D is ambiguous. The CDR3 has 13 residues. The germline gives CDR1 MGHDK, CDR2 SYGVNS. With 3 bases removed from V and 2 bases from J, the gap between germline ends came to 8 bases. Here the CDR3 reads CASSDPDTYEQYF. CDR3 sequence (DNA): TGTGCCAGCAGTGACCCCGACACCTACGAGCAGTACTTC.

This clonotype showed up just a few times. The J gene is TRBJ2-1, the V gene TRBV10-3; 7 bases fit TRBD2. Germline assignment: CDR1 ENHRY and CDR2 SYGVKD. The CDR3 loop spans 11 amino acids. CDR3 DNA sequence: TGTGGGGGGGGCTCCTACAATGAGCAGTTCTTC. Its protein is CGGGSYNEQFF.